Shown below are 28 T cell receptor beta chains from a single sample sequenced in a study of cytomegalovirus exposure and HLA in healthy donors. With 60 Vbeta and 13 Jbeta primers, the PCR was carried out. The protocol was immunoSEQ multiplex PCR, while the TCRdb copy is restricted to in-frame clones and leaves out a portion. The table lists tens of thousands of clones, about 7.6% of them singletons. The specimen sequenced was PBMCs. The receptors here all came from a man between 45 and 60 years old in good health and CMV-seronegative.

The DNA of the CDR3 is TGTGCCAGCTTCAATACAGGGGATGGCACTGAAGCTTTCTTT. Translating gives CASFNTGDGTEAFF. The chain joins TRBV18 to TRBJ1-1; 7 bases match TRBD1. J was trimmed by 4 bases and V by 7 bases; bases with no gene match: 9. Germline-derived CDR1 and CDR2 are KGHSH and LQKENI. The length of the CDR3 is 14 residues.

The chain couples TRBV4-1 to TRBJ1-3; D is ambiguous. The CDR3 has 16 amino acids. CDR1 is MGHRA, CDR2 YSYEKL, per germline. The V end was cut by 5 bases, the J end by 0 bases, with 14 bases between. In nucleotides, the CDR3 is TGCGCCAGCAGCTCGGTGCTCTCGTTCTCTGGAAACACCATATATTTT. This translates into CASSSVLSFSGNTIYF.

This chain uses TRBV28 with TRBJ2-7; 11 bases are a match to TRBD2. Unmatched junction bases numbered 8, after V lost 5 bases and J lost 5 bases. The CDR3 loop spans 15 amino acids. Per the germline V gene, CDR1 is MDHEN and CDR2 is SYDVKM. The CDR3 nucleotides are TGTGCCAGCAGTATTAGCGGGAGGGCCGCCGACGAGCAGTACTTC. It specifies CASSISGRAADEQYF.

This clone was counted only a few times. This sequence joins TRBV19 and TRBJ1-2; tentative D call: TRBD1 (6 bases). The CDR3 contains 16 residues. Looked up from germline, CDR1 is LNHDA and CDR2 is SQIVND (reference sequence). V lost 6 bases and J 8 bases, leaving 25 bases between the germline ends. The CDR3 protein is CASSLSELTGTRGYTF. DNA of the CDR3: TGTGCCAGTAGCCTCTCGGAGCTAACAGGGACGAGGGGCTACACCTTC.

This sequence joins TRBV2 and TRBJ2-5; the match to TRBD1 covers 8 bases. Judging by the DNA end, TRBJ2-7 fits better; the J call may be wrong. CDR1 and CDR2 (germline): SNHLY, FYNNEI. This CDR3 comprises 15 residues. The CDR3 spells CASSPRTGQGYEQYF. The CDR3 bases are TGTGCCAGCAGTCCCCGTACAGGACAGGGCTACGAGCAGTACTTC.

The CDR3 DNA reads TGTGCCAGCAGCCATAGCGGGGGGGCCAAGACCCAGTACTTC. It is translated as CASSHSGGAKTQYF. V usage is TRBV2 and J usage is TRBJ2-5, with 11 positions matching TRBD2. The CDR3 sequence is 14 residues long. J was trimmed by 6 bases and V by 6 bases; bases with no gene match: 6. Germline lookup yields CDR1 SNHLY and CDR2 FYNNEI.

This clone was detected only a few times. The chain recombines TRBV18 with TRBJ2-4; 11 bases are shared with TRBD1. V gave up 3 bases and J gave up 1 base; unmatched junction bases: 2. CDR1 is KGHSH and CDR2 is LQKENI in the germline V gene. The CDR3 sequence is 16 residues long. The CDR3: CASSPGTGGAKNIQYF. The CDR3 DNA follows: TGTGCCAGCTCACCCGGGACAGGGGGTGCCAAAAACATTCAGTACTTC. Filled out from reference TRBV18 and TRBJ2-4, the complete variable domain reads NAGVMQNPRHLVRRRGQEARLRCSPMKGHSHVYWYRQLPEEGLKFMVYLQKENIIDESGMPKERFSAEFPKEGPSILRIQQVVRGDSAAYFCASSPGTGGAKNIQYFGAGTRLSVL.

The V gene is TRBV25-1, the J gene TRBJ2-1; maybe TRBD2 (6 bases). Per germline, CDR1 MGHDK and CDR2 SYGVNS. The CDR3 length is 15 residues. The V end was cut by 3 bases, the J end by 1 base, with 10 bases between. The CDR3 is CASSEGTASYNEQFF. CDR3 nucleotide sequence: TGTGCCAGCAGTGAGGGGACTGCTTCCTACAATGAGCAGTTCTTC. The full variable domain, its missing parts supplied by reference TRBV25-1 and TRBJ2-1, is EADIYQTPRYLVIGTGKKITLECSQTMGHDKMYWYQQDPGMELHLIHYSYGVNSTEKGDLSSESTVSRIRTEHFPLTLESARPSHTSQYLCASSEGTASYNEQFFGPGTRLTVL.

The sample holds a few counts of this clone. This rearrangement joins TRBV18 to TRBJ2-2; 12 positions agree with TRBD2. The junction had 10 bases not matched to a gene; V was cut back by 4 bases and J by 10 bases. Germline assignment: CDR1 KGHSH and CDR2 LQKENI. The CDR3 runs to 16 residues. Here the CDR3 reads CASSLRLAGASEELFF. The CDR3 coding sequence is TGTGCCAGCTCACTTAGACTAGCGGGAGCGTCTGAGGAGCTGTTTTTT.

This sequence joins TRBV5-8 and TRBJ1-1; D might be TRBD1 (5 bases). Trimming pared 3 bases from V and 0 bases from J, leaving 12 bases between. CDR1 and CDR2 from the germline V gene are SGHTS and YDEGEE. This CDR3 spans 15 amino acids. The CDR3 region has the DNA TGTGCCAGCAGCTGGGGGACTTTATTGAACACTGAAGCTTTCTTT. Its protein is CASSWGTLLNTEAFF.

The V call is TRBV19, the J call TRBJ2-7, with D maybe TRBD1 (5 bases). Germline CDR1 reads LNHDA; CDR2 reads SQIVND (reference sequence). The CDR3 has 14 residues. Trimming took 3 bases from V and 0 from J, leaving 9 bases between them. The CDR3 loop reads CASSIQGGSYEQYF. As DNA, the CDR3 is TGTGCCAGTAGTATCCAGGGTGGCTCCTACGAGCAGTACTTC. Combining the CDR3 with reference TRBV19 and TRBJ2-7 gives the whole variable domain DGGITQSPKYLFRKEGQNVTLSCEQNLNHDAMYWYRQDPGQGLRLIYYSQIVNDFQKGDIAEGYSVSREKKESFPLTVTSAQKNPTAFYLCASSIQGGSYEQYFGPGTRLTVT.

A few counts support this clone. The V gene is TRBV4-1, the J gene TRBJ2-5, with TRBD2 as a possible D gene (5 bases). Germline V gives CDR1 MGHRA, CDR2 YSYEKL. Trimming stripped 6 bases from V and 2 bases from J, with 13 bases between. This CDR3 has 14 residues. The CDR3: CASSHPGVQETQYF. Here the CDR3 DNA reads TGCGCCAGCAGTCATCCCGGGGTTCAAGAGACCCAGTACTTC.

This clone was counted a few times. The V call is TRBV9, the J call TRBJ2-3, with 12 bases identical to TRBD2. The germline CDR1 and CDR2 sequences are SGDLS and YYNGEE. CDR3 length equals 14 residues. V dropped 4 bases and J dropped 5; count of bases not matched to a gene: 2. The CDR3 protein is CASSRTSGIDTQYF. The CDR3 region has the DNA TGTGCCAGCAGCCGGACTAGCGGGATAGATACGCAGTATTTT.

This clone was seen more than once but under ten times. V is TRBV7-2 and J is TRBJ1-4; D gene unclear. There are 16 residues in the CDR3. V shed 1 base and J shed 3 bases, with 12 bases lying between them. CDR1 is SGHTA, CDR2 FQGNSA, per germline. CDR3 bases: TGTGCCAGCAGCTTAGATCGGTGGAGGTCTAATGAAAAACTGTTTTTT. It is translated as CASSLDRWRSNEKLFF.

V usage is TRBV6-1 and J usage is TRBJ1-1, with D hard to call. This CDR3 is 14 amino acids long. Trimming cost V 2 bases and J 3 bases, with 10 bases left between them. Germline CDR1 and CDR2: MNHNS and SASEGT. CDR3 in amino acids: CASSEQPRDTEAFF. CDR3 nucleotide sequence: TGTGCCAGCAGTGAACAACCGCGGGACACTGAAGCTTTCTTT.

The genes are TRBV5-4 and TRBJ2-2; 7 nucleotides align to TRBD2. Germline V lookup: CDR1 SGHNT, CDR2 YYREEE (reference sequence). V lost 7 bases, J lost 6 bases, and 12 bases stayed unmatched. This CDR3 contains 15 residues. CDR3 in amino acids: CASGTGGPGPGELFF. CDR3 bases: TGTGCCAGCGGCACGGGAGGACCGGGACCCGGGGAGCTGTTTTTT.

Here the CDR3 DNA reads TGTGCCAGCAGTGACTCGGGACAGGGCGGCTACACCTTC. It encodes CASSDSGQGGYTF. The rearrangement links TRBV6-4 to TRBJ1-2; 9 positions agree with TRBD1. Trimming cost V 0 bases and J 8 bases; bases outside gene matches: 1. Germline V gene lookup returns CDR1 MRHNA and CDR2 SNTAGT. This CDR3 spans 13 amino acids.

This clone showed up just a few times. The V and J genes are TRBV6-6 and TRBJ2-3; D is perhaps TRBD2 (6 bases). Trimming left V 0 bases short and J 4 bases short, with 14 bases between. The CDR3 has 16 amino acids. From germline, CDR1 is MNHNY and CDR2 SVGAGI (reference sequence). The CDR3 is CASSYSILARADTQYF. CDR3 in DNA: TGTGCCAGCAGTTACTCGATCCTAGCGAGGGCAGATACGCAGTATTTT.

This clone was seen a handful of times. V gene TRBV2 combines with J gene TRBJ2-5; maybe TRBD2 (5 bases). This CDR3 comprises 14 residues. CDR1 SNHLY and CDR2 FYNNEI come from the germline V gene. Deletions cut 6 bases from V and 1 base from J, with 12 bases between. CDR3 nucleotides: TGTGCCAGCAGGGAGCGGACCACCCAAGAGACCCAGTACTTC. Translating it yields CASRERTTQETQYF. The full variable domain, rest sourced from reference TRBV2 and TRBJ2-5, is EPEVTQTPSHQVTQMGQEVILRCVPISNHLYFYWYRQILGQKVEFLVSFYNNEISEKSEIFDDQFSVERPDGSNFTLKIRSTKLEDSAMYFCASRERTTQETQYFGPGTRLLVL.

Judged by abundance, this clone is medium-sized (0.01 to 0.1%). This sequence joins TRBV6-1 and TRBJ1-3; D call uncertain. This CDR3 is 16 amino acids long. Trimming stripped 4 bases from V and 0 bases from J, with 13 bases between. Germline V CDR1 and CDR2: MNHNS, SASEGT. In DNA form, the CDR3 reads TGTGCCAGCAGTGGAAGAGAACCCCGCTCTGGAAACACCATATATTTT. Translation gives CASSGREPRSGNTIYF.

The gene calls are TRBV6-1 and TRBJ1-1; 7 bases are a match to TRBD1. The V and J ends lost 2 bases and 6 bases, in that order; junction bases with no gene match: 3. The CDR3 runs 13 residues. Germline V gene data show CDR1 as MNHNS and CDR2 as SASEGT. In DNA form, the CDR3 reads TGTGCCAGCAGTGAACACAGGGGCGCTGAAGCTTTCTTT. This gives the protein CASSEHRGAEAFF.

This clone came up a few times. The V and J genes are TRBV28 and TRBJ1-1; tentative D call: TRBD1 (6 bases). The germline V gene has CDR1 MDHEN and CDR2 SYDVKM. The CDR3 is 15 residues long. The ends were cut back, 5 bases at V and 4 bases at J, with 17 bases in the middle. The CDR3 loop reads CASSAPGGRPTEAFF. The CDR3 bases are TGTGCCAGCAGTGCCCCCGGGGGGCGCCCCACTGAAGCTTTCTTT.

This clone was detected only a few times. V usage is TRBV5-1 and J usage is TRBJ2-3, with TRBD2 matching 8 bases. The CDR3 runs to 16 residues. Germline CDR1 and CDR2: SGHRS and YFSETQ. Losses at the gene ends were 0 bases for V and 1 base for J; bases not matched to a gene: 4. CDR3 DNA sequence: TGCGCCAGCAGCTTGGCAGGGCGGGGGGGCACAGATACGCAGTATTTT. Translating it yields CASSLAGRGGTDTQYF.

This clone was counted a few times. J is TRBJ2-3 and V is TRBV5-1, with 8 bases matching TRBD2. V shed 0 bases, J shed 3 bases, and the junction held 3 bases outside the gene matches. The germline V gene has CDR1 SGHRS and CDR2 YFSETQ. This CDR3 region has 15 residues. DNA of the CDR3: TGCGCCAGCAGCTTGGCACTAGCGGTAACAGATACGCAGTATTTT. This sequence encodes CASSLALAVTDTQYF.

This clone was seen more than once but under ten times. This chain uses TRBV2 with TRBJ1-6; 8 bases map to TRBD1. The CDR3 contains 15 residues. Germline V CDR1 and CDR2: SNHLY, FYNNEI. V was clipped by 1 base and J by 7 bases; unmatched bases: 3. CDR3 region: CASSEGQGSNSPLHF. The CDR3 region has the DNA TGTGCCAGCAGTGAAGGACAGGGGAGCAATTCACCCCTCCACTTT.

This chain links TRBV10-3 with TRBJ1-6, with D possibly being TRBD1 (6 bases). CDR1 and CDR2 from the germline V gene are ENHRY and SYGVKD. The CDR3 runs 15 residues. With 3 bases removed from V and 9 bases from J, the gap between germline ends came to 15 bases. The CDR3 protein is CAISDVGGLISPLHF. The CDR3 DNA follows: TGTGCCATCAGTGATGTCGGGGGGCTGATTTCACCCCTCCACTTT.

There are a few counts of this clone. The rearrangement joins TRBV7-2 to TRBJ1-4; 7 bases fit TRBD1. The CDR3 is 14 residues long. Germline CDR1 SGHTA, CDR2 FQGNSA. V lost 4 bases and J lost 2; bases outside the gene matches: 1. In nucleotides, the CDR3 is TGTGCCAGCAGCTCAGGGGGGACTAATGAAAAACTGTTTTTT. Protein sequence: CASSSGGTNEKLFF.

This clone was detected a few times. The chain is built from TRBV7-3 and TRBJ1-1; 7 bases are a match to TRBD1. Germline lookup yields CDR1 SGHTA and CDR2 FQGTGA. The J segment lost 3 bases and the V segment lost 5 bases, leaving 3 bases of the junction unmatched. The CDR3 has 13 residues. CDR3 nucleotides: TGTGCCAGCAGCACTGACAGGGACACTGAAGCTTTCTTT. It is translated as CASSTDRDTEAFF.